Detailed here is one TCR beta chain. Seattle cases were enrolled at active infection and followed longitudinally. Authors' methods: Reference gene primers were amplified, and this amplification served to estimate nucleated cell counts. Assay used: immunoSEQ multiplex PCR; TCRdb lists only in-frame clones, some missing. Clonal size and the V and J genes are those of that table, whereas D and trimming came from the DNA. The data hold about 500,000 clones, with 85% to 90% observed a single time. This entry belongs to a study of blood T cell repertoires in COVID-19. Germline V CDR1 and CDR2: MNHEY, SMNVEV (reference sequence). Trimming shortened V by 9 bases and J by 5 bases, and 10 bases separated the two germline ends. The CDR3 is 12 residues long.

This sequence originates from a woman in her forties or fifties with COVID-19, enrolled during active disease. V usage is TRBV27 and J usage is TRBJ1-4; no definite D call. Sequencing was performed on peripheral blood. As DNA, the CDR3 is TGTGCCAGTCGACGGGGAAATGAAAAACTGTTTTTT. The encoded protein is CASRRGNEKLFF. The full variable domain, completed using reference TRBV27 and TRBJ1-4, is EAQVTQNPRYLITVTGKKLTVTCSQNMNHEYMSWYRQDPGLGLRQIYYSMNVEVTDKGDVPEGYKVSRKEKRNFPLILESPSPNQTSLYFCASRRGNEKLFFGSGTQLSVL.